These T cell receptor beta chains were read from a single sample in a study of shared clonotypes between healthy human individuals. The repertoire was sequenced with immunoSEQ multiplex PCR; TCRdb's copy has only in-frame clones and lacks some. The table lists 2 million to 2.5 million clones, about 90% of them singletons. The sample comprised naive CD4+ T cells from PBMCs. Receptor source: a man between 18 and 35 years old in good health. Some clones in this sample may be carry-over from other donors' samples. Each CDR3 is given with its conserved first and last residue. Fields, in order: V gene, CDR3 length, J gene, D gene, clone size, CDR3 DNA, CDR3 protein. D genes are given only for firm matches. Clone size appears in some rows only: once, few, many, or a class for an expanded clone.

v_gene: TRBV27; len: 13; j_gene: TRBJ1-2; d_gene: -; abundance: once; CDR3nt: TGTGCCAGCAGCCTCGACGGGCGGAATGGCTACACCTTC; CDR3aa: CASSLDGRNGYTF
v_gene: TRBV7-2; len: 14; j_gene: TRBJ2-1; d_gene: TRBD1; abundance: -; CDR3nt: TGTGCCAGCAGGAACAGGGGTGCCTACAATGAGCAGTTCTTC; CDR3aa: CASRNRGAYNEQFF
v_gene: TRBV6-6; len: 16; j_gene: TRBJ2-1; d_gene: TRBD2; abundance: -; CDR3nt: TGTGCCAGCAGCGGAGAAGCTAGCGGCCCCTACAATGAGCAGTTCTTC; CDR3aa: CASSGEASGPYNEQFF
v_gene: TRBV6-5; len: 16; j_gene: TRBJ2-2; d_gene: -; abundance: -; CDR3nt: TGTGCCAGCAGTTACTCGGGCAGGGGTAACACCGGGGAGCTGTTTTTT; CDR3aa: CASSYSGRGNTGELFF
v_gene: TRBV28; len: 16; j_gene: TRBJ2-7; d_gene: -; abundance: -; CDR3nt: TGTGCCACCGGGAGGGGGTCGGGCAGGGGGCCACCCGAGCAGTACTTC; CDR3aa: CATGRGSGRGPPEQYF
v_gene: TRBV29-1; len: 13; j_gene: TRBJ2-7; d_gene: TRBD1; abundance: -; CDR3nt: TGCAGCGTTGAGGGACAGGGGTCCCACGAGCAGTACTTC; CDR3aa: CSVEGQGSHEQYF
v_gene: TRBV28; len: 16; j_gene: TRBJ1-5; d_gene: -; abundance: -; CDR3nt: TGTGCCAGCAGTTCGCCGGGACTGGGTGACAATCAGCCCCAGCATTTT; CDR3aa: CASSSPGLGDNQPQHF
v_gene: TRBV7-2; len: 16; j_gene: TRBJ1-3; d_gene: -; abundance: few; CDR3nt: TGTGCCAGCAGCTCGACCACAGGTCCTGGTGGAAACACCATATATTTT; CDR3aa: CASSSTTGPGGNTIYF
v_gene: TRBV27; len: 16; j_gene: TRBJ2-3; d_gene: TRBD2; abundance: -; CDR3nt: TGTGCCAGCAGTTTAATCCGGACTAGCGGCACAGATACGCAGTATTTT; CDR3aa: CASSLIRTSGTDTQYF
v_gene: TRBV28; len: 14; j_gene: TRBJ2-7; d_gene: TRBD2; abundance: -; CDR3nt: TGTGCCAGCAGGGGAGGGGCTAGCGGGTACGAGCAGTACTTC; CDR3aa: CASRGGASGYEQYF
v_gene: TRBV6-1; len: 13; j_gene: TRBJ1-3; d_gene: -; abundance: -; CDR3nt: TGTGCCAGCGGACGGGACTCTGGAAACACCATATATTTT; CDR3aa: CASGRDSGNTIYF
v_gene: TRBV7-6; len: 17; j_gene: TRBJ2-1; d_gene: -; abundance: -; CDR3nt: TGTGCCAGCAGCTTAACCCCCCCTAGCGGTCGGAGGGGGGAGCAGTTCTTC; CDR3aa: CASSLTPPSGRRGEQFF
v_gene: TRBV6-5; len: 15; j_gene: TRBJ2-2; d_gene: TRBD2; abundance: -; CDR3nt: TGTGCCAGCAGTCGGACTAGCGTTTACACCGGGGAGCTGTTTTTT; CDR3aa: CASSRTSVYTGELFF
v_gene: TRBV27; len: 20; j_gene: TRBJ2-1; d_gene: TRBD2; abundance: -; CDR3nt: TGTGCCAGCAGTTTATCGCGGGTGGGGATAGCGGGAGGATCCTACAATGAGCAGTTCTTC; CDR3aa: CASSLSRVGIAGGSYNEQFF
v_gene: TRBV6-5; len: 13; j_gene: TRBJ2-7; d_gene: -; abundance: -; CDR3nt: TGTGCCAGCAAAACAGGGATTTCCTACGAGCAGTACTTC; CDR3aa: CASKTGISYEQYF
v_gene: TRBV14; len: 16; j_gene: TRBJ2-1; d_gene: -; abundance: -; CDR3nt: TGTGCCAGCAGCCAAGAGAGGGGGATCCTCTACAATGAGCAGTTCTTC; CDR3aa: CASSQERGILYNEQFF
v_gene: TRBV28; len: 14; j_gene: TRBJ2-7; d_gene: TRBD2; abundance: -; CDR3nt: TGTGCCAGCAGTTTGACTCTAGCGGACTACGAGCAGTACTTC; CDR3aa: CASSLTLADYEQYF
v_gene: TRBV5-1; len: 16; j_gene: TRBJ2-3; d_gene: -; abundance: -; CDR3nt: TGCGCCAGCAGCTTGAAGATAGACCCTAGCACAGATACGCAGTATTTT; CDR3aa: CASSLKIDPSTDTQYF
v_gene: TRBV15; len: 16; j_gene: TRBJ2-1; d_gene: -; abundance: -; CDR3nt: TGTGCCACCAGCAGAGAAGCGGATAGCTCCTACAATGAGCAGTTCTTC; CDR3aa: CATSREADSSYNEQFF
v_gene: TRBV28; len: 15; j_gene: TRBJ1-2; d_gene: -; abundance: -; CDR3nt: TGTGCCAGCAGTATCATACCCTTCTCTAACTATGGCTACACCTTC; CDR3aa: CASSIIPFSNYGYTF
v_gene: TRBV7-3; len: 14; j_gene: TRBJ1-1; d_gene: -; abundance: -; CDR3nt: TGTGCCAGCAGCTTAACGCCACAGGATGGCAAAGCTTTCTTT; CDR3aa: CASSLTPQDGKAFF
v_gene: TRBV30; len: 13; j_gene: TRBJ1-1; d_gene: TRBD1; abundance: -; CDR3nt: TGTGCCTGGGGGCGTCAGGGGGGCACTGAAGCTTTCTTT; CDR3aa: CAWGRQGGTEAFF
v_gene: TRBV7-2; len: 14; j_gene: TRBJ2-2; d_gene: -; abundance: once; CDR3nt: TGTGCCAGCAGCTTTTCCCCCGTAGCCGGGGAGCTGTTTTTT; CDR3aa: CASSFSPVAGELFF
v_gene: TRBV5-6; len: 15; j_gene: TRBJ2-4; d_gene: -; abundance: -; CDR3nt: TGTGCCAGCAGTTGGACAGACCTAGCCAAAAACATTCAGTACTTC; CDR3aa: CASSWTDLAKNIQYF
v_gene: TRBV4-1; len: 15; j_gene: TRBJ1-1; d_gene: TRBD1; abundance: -; CDR3nt: TGCGCCAGCAGCCAGCCGGGACAGGGGGGGACTGAAGCTTTCTTT; CDR3aa: CASSQPGQGGTEAFF
v_gene: TRBV18; len: 18; j_gene: TRBJ2-5; d_gene: TRBD2; abundance: -; CDR3nt: TGTGCCAGCTCACCCCTTATAGAAGGACTAGCGGGAGTGGAGACCCAGTACTTC; CDR3aa: CASSPLIEGLAGVETQYF
v_gene: TRBV25-1; len: 14; j_gene: TRBJ2-1; d_gene: -; abundance: -; CDR3nt: TGTGCCAGCAGTTCCCTTGGACCGTATAATGAGCAGTTCTTC; CDR3aa: CASSSLGPYNEQFF
v_gene: TRBV2; len: 11; j_gene: TRBJ2-1; d_gene: -; abundance: -; CDR3nt: TGTGCCAGCAGCTGGGGGGATGAGCAGTTCTTC; CDR3aa: CASSWGDEQFF
v_gene: TRBV7-9; len: 15; j_gene: TRBJ2-7; d_gene: -; abundance: -; CDR3nt: TGTGCCAGCACCCGTGACCGGGACGGAGCCTACGAGCAGTACTTC; CDR3aa: CASTRDRDGAYEQYF
v_gene: TRBV19; len: 15; j_gene: TRBJ1-5; d_gene: -; abundance: -; CDR3nt: TGTGCCAGTAGTATTCTGGGGCGCAGCGGTCAGCCCCAGCATTTT; CDR3aa: CASSILGRSGQPQHF
v_gene: TRBV5-1; len: 13; j_gene: TRBJ1-5; d_gene: -; abundance: -; CDR3nt: TGCGCCAGCAGCTTCGGAGGCGATCAGCCCCAGCATTTT; CDR3aa: CASSFGGDQPQHF
v_gene: TRBV18; len: 14; j_gene: TRBJ2-1; d_gene: -; abundance: -; CDR3nt: TGTGCCAGCTCAGGCAGGCGCGCTTACAATGAGCAGTTCTTC; CDR3aa: CASSGRRAYNEQFF
v_gene: TRBV4-3; len: 14; j_gene: TRBJ1-2; d_gene: TRBD1; abundance: -; CDR3nt: TGCGCCAGCAGCCAACAGACAGGGGTTGAGGGCTACACCTTC; CDR3aa: CASSQQTGVEGYTF
v_gene: TRBV5-1; len: 17; j_gene: TRBJ2-7; d_gene: TRBD2; abundance: -; CDR3nt: TGCGCCAGCAGCTTCCTCCTAGCGGGAGGGCTGGGGAACGAGCAGTACTTC; CDR3aa: CASSFLLAGGLGNEQYF
v_gene: TRBV28; len: 12; j_gene: TRBJ2-7; d_gene: -; abundance: -; CDR3nt: TGTGCCAGCAGCTCGCAGGGTCACGAGCAGTACTTC; CDR3aa: CASSSQGHEQYF
v_gene: TRBV5-1; len: 15; j_gene: TRBJ2-1; d_gene: TRBD2; abundance: once; CDR3nt: TGCGCCAGCAGCTTGGGACTAGCGGGAGGCAATGAGCAGTTCTTC; CDR3aa: CASSLGLAGGNEQFF
v_gene: TRBV5-1; len: 17; j_gene: TRBJ2-7; d_gene: TRBD1; abundance: once; CDR3nt: TGCGCCAGCAGCTTGGTTCCCCCGGGACAGGGGTTCTACGAGCAGTACTTC; CDR3aa: CASSLVPPGQGFYEQYF
v_gene: TRBV28; len: 17; j_gene: TRBJ2-3; d_gene: TRBD2; abundance: -; CDR3nt: TGTGCCAGCAGTTTACGAGCTAGCGGGAGGGTGGTAGATACGCAGTATTTT; CDR3aa: CASSLRASGRVVDTQYF
v_gene: TRBV6-5; len: 13; j_gene: TRBJ1-3; d_gene: TRBD1; abundance: -; CDR3nt: TGTGCCAGCCAGGACAGGGGTGGAAACACCATATATTTT; CDR3aa: CASQDRGGNTIYF
v_gene: TRBV5-1; len: 14; j_gene: TRBJ1-2; d_gene: -; abundance: -; CDR3nt: TGCGCCAGCAGCTTGGTTACGAAGGAGGATGGCTACACCTTC; CDR3aa: CASSLVTKEDGYTF
v_gene: TRBV7-3; len: 13; j_gene: TRBJ2-7; d_gene: -; abundance: -; CDR3nt: TGTGCCAGCAGCCCTGGACCCCCGGAGGAGCAGTACTTC; CDR3aa: CASSPGPPEEQYF
v_gene: TRBV21-1; len: 14; j_gene: TRBJ2-7; d_gene: -; abundance: -; CDR3nt: TGTGCCAGCAAACCCGCCAGCGGGTCCTACGAGCAGTACTTC; CDR3aa: CASKPASGSYEQYF
v_gene: TRBV9; len: 13; j_gene: TRBJ2-7; d_gene: -; abundance: once; CDR3nt: TGTGCCAGCAGCGTGGGGGGCTATAGCGAGCAGTACTTC; CDR3aa: CASSVGGYSEQYF
v_gene: TRBV25-1; len: 15; j_gene: TRBJ1-1; d_gene: -; abundance: -; CDR3nt: TGTGCCAGCAGCCGGGGACCTCGAGGGGACACTGAAGCTTTCTTT; CDR3aa: CASSRGPRGDTEAFF
v_gene: TRBV25-1; len: 15; j_gene: TRBJ2-7; d_gene: -; abundance: -; CDR3nt: TGTGCCAGCAGTCTCCGGGACTTCCCCCAGAACGAGCAGTACTTC; CDR3aa: CASSLRDFPQNEQYF
v_gene: TRBV11-2; len: 14; j_gene: TRBJ2-2; d_gene: -; abundance: -; CDR3nt: TGTGCCAGCAGCCGGGACCATAACACCGGGGAGCTGTTTTTT; CDR3aa: CASSRDHNTGELFF
v_gene: TRBV7-9; len: 16; j_gene: TRBJ1-3; d_gene: TRBD1; abundance: -; CDR3nt: TGTGCCAGCAGCTTCCAAGGGACAGGTACAGGAAACACCATATATTTT; CDR3aa: CASSFQGTGTGNTIYF
v_gene: TRBV15; len: 17; j_gene: TRBJ2-4; d_gene: -; abundance: -; CDR3nt: TGTGCCACCAGCAGAGAGGGAACCTCTCAAGCCAAAAACATTCAGTACTTC; CDR3aa: CATSREGTSQAKNIQYF
v_gene: TRBV7-2; len: 15; j_gene: TRBJ2-3; d_gene: -; abundance: -; CDR3nt: TGTGCCAGCAGCCCCTTTGGACGGTTCACAGATACGCAGTATTTT; CDR3aa: CASSPFGRFTDTQYF
v_gene: TRBV6-6; len: 13; j_gene: TRBJ1-2; d_gene: -; abundance: -; CDR3nt: TGTGCCAGCAGCCAGGACAGTAACTATGGCTACACCTTC; CDR3aa: CASSQDSNYGYTF
v_gene: TRBV5-1; len: 14; j_gene: TRBJ2-5; d_gene: -; abundance: -; CDR3nt: TGCGCCAGCAGTCTGGGAGGGGGTTGGGAGACCCAGTACTTC; CDR3aa: CASSLGGGWETQYF
v_gene: TRBV9; len: 16; j_gene: TRBJ2-1; d_gene: -; abundance: -; CDR3nt: TGTGCCAGCAGGTCCGCCCCCTCACTAGCCGACAATGAGCAGTTCTTC; CDR3aa: CASRSAPSLADNEQFF
v_gene: TRBV2; len: 14; j_gene: TRBJ2-7; d_gene: -; abundance: -; CDR3nt: TGTGCCAGCAGTGAACGTGAGAGCTCCTACGAGCAGTACTTC; CDR3aa: CASSERESSYEQYF
v_gene: TRBV7-9; len: 14; j_gene: TRBJ1-5; d_gene: -; abundance: few; CDR3nt: TGTGCCAGCAGCTTTGACAGTTTGGGCCAGCCCCAGCATTTT; CDR3aa: CASSFDSLGQPQHF